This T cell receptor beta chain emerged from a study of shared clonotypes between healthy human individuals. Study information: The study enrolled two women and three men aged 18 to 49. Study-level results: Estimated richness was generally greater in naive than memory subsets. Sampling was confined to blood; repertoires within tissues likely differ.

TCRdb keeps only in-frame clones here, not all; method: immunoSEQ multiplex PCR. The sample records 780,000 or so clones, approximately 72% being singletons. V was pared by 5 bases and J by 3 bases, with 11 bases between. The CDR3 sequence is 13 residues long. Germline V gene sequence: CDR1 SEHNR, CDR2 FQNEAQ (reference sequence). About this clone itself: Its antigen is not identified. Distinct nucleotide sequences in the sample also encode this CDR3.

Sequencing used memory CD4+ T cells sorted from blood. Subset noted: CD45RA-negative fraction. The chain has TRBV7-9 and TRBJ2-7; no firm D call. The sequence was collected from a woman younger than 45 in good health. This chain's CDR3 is CASSPGGLYEQYF. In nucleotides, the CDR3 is TGTGCCAGCAGCCCGGGTGGCCTCTACGAGCAGTACTTC.